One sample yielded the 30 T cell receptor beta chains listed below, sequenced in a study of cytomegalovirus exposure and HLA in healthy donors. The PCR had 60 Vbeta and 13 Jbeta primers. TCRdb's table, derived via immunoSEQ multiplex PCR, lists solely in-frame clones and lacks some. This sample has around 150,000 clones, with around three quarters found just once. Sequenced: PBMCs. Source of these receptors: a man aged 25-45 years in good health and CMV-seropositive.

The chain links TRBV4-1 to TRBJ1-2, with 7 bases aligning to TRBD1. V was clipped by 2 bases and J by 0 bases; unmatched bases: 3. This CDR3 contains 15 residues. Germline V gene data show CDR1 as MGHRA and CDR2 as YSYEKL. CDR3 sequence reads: CASSQFGTANYGYTF. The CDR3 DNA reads TGCGCCAGCAGCCAATTCGGGACAGCTAACTATGGCTACACCTTC.

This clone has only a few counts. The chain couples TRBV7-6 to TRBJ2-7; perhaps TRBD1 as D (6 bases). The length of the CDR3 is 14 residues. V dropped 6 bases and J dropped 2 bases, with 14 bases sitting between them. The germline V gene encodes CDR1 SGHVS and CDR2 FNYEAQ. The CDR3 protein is CASSKQGQAYEQYF. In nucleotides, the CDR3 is TGTGCCAGCAGTAAACAGGGCCAGGCCTACGAGCAGTACTTC. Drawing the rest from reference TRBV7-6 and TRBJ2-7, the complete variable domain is GAGVSQSPRYKVTKRGQDVALRCDPISGHVSLYWYRQALGQGPEFLTYFNYEAQQDKSGLPNDRFSAERPEGSISTLTIQRTEQRDSAMYRCASSKQGQAYEQYFGPGTRLTVT.

CDR3 bases: TGTGCTAGTGGTTTAAGCGTTCGGGACTATGGCTACACCTTC. Translated, it gives CASGLSVRDYGYTF. The chain carries TRBV12-5 and TRBJ1-2; no clear D. CDR1 LGHNT and CDR2 FRNRAP come from the germline V gene. The CDR3 covers 14 residues. Trimming took 3 bases from V and 3 from J, leaving 11 bases between them.

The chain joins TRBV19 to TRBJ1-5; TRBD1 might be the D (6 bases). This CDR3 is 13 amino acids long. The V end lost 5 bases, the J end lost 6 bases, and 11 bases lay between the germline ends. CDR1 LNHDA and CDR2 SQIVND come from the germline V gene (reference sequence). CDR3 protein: CASSSTGIQPQHF. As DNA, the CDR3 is TGTGCCAGTAGTTCCACAGGGATTCAGCCCCAGCATTTT.

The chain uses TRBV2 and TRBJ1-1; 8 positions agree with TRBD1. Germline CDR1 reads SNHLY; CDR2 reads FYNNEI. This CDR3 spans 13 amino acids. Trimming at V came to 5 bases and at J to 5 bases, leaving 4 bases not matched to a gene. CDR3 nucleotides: TGTGCCAGCAGTACAGGGGGTTTAACTGAAGCTTTCTTT. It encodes CASSTGGLTEAFF. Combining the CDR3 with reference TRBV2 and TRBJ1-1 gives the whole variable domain EPEVTQTPSHQVTQMGQEVILRCVPISNHLYFYWYRQILGQKVEFLVSFYNNEISEKSEIFDDQFSVERPDGSNFTLKIRSTKLEDSAMYFCASSTGGLTEAFFGQGTRLTVV.

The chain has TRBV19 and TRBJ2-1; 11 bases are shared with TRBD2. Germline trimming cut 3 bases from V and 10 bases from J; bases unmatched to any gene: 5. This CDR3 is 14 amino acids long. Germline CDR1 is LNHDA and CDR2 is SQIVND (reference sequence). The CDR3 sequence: CASSISSGGPEQFF. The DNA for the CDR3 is TGTGCCAGTAGTATCTCTAGCGGGGGGCCGGAGCAGTTCTTC. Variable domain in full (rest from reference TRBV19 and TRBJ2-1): DGGITQSPKYLFRKEGQNVTLSCEQNLNHDAMYWYRQDPGQGLRLIYYSQIVNDFQKGDIAEGYSVSREKKESFPLTVTSAQKNPTAFYLCASSISSGGPEQFFGPGTRLTVL.

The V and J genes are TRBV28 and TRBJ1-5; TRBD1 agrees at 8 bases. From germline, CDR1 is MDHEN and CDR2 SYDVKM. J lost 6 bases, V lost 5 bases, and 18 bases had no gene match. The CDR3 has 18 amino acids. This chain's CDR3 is CASSPHSTRTGRFQPQHF. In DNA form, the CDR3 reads TGTGCCAGCAGTCCTCACTCAACGCGGACAGGGCGTTTTCAGCCCCAGCATTTT.

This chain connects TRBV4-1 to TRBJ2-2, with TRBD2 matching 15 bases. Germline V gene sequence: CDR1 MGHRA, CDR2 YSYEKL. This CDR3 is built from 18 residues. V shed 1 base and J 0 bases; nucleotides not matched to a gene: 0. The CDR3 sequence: CASSQGTSGGANTGELFF. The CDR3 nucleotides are TGCGCCAGCAGCCAAGGGACTAGCGGGGGGGCGAACACCGGGGAGCTGTTTTTT.

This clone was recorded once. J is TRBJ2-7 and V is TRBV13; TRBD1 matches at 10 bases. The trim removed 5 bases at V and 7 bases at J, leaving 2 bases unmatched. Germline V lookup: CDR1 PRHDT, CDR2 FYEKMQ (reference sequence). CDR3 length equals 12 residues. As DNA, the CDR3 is TGTGCCAGCAGCGAGGGACAGGGGGAGCAGTACTTC. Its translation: CASSEGQGEQYF.

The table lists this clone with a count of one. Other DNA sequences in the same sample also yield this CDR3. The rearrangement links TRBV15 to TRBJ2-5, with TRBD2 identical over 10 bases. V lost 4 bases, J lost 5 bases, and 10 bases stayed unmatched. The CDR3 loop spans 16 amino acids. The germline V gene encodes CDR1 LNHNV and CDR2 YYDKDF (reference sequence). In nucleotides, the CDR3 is TGTGCCACCAGCAAACCCAGCGGGGGGGCCGGGGAGACCCAGTACTTC. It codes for CATSKPSGGAGETQYF.

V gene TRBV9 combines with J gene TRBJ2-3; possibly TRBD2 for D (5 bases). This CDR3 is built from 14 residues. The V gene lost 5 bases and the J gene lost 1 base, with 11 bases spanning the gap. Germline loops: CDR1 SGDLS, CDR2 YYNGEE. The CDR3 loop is CASSPQRRTDTQYF. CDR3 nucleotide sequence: TGTGCCAGCAGTCCCCAGCGGCGCACAGATACGCAGTATTTT.

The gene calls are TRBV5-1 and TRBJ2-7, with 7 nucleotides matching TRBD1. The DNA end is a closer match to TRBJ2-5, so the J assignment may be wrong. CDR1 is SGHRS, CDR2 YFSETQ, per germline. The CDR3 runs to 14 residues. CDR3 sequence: CASSLTGVQETQYF. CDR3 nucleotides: TGCGCCAGCAGCTTGACAGGGGTTCAAGAGACCCAGTACTTC.

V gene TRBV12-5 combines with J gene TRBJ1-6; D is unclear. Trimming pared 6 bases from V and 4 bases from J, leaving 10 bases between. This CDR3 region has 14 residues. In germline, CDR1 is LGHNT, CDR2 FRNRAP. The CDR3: CASGPGGYNSPLHF. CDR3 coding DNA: TGTGCTAGTGGCCCGGGAGGTTATAATTCACCCCTCCACTTT.

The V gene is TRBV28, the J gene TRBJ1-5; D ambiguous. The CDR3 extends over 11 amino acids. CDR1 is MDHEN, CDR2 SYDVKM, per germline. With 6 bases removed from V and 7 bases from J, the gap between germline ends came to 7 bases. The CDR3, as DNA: TGTGCCAGCAGGTCCAGGCAGCCCCAGCATTTT. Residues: CASRSRQPQHF.

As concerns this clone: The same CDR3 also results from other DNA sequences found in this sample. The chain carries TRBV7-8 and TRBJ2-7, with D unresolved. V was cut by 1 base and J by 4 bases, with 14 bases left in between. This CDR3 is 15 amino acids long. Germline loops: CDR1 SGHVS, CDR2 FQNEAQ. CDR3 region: CASSLGGLVIYEQYF. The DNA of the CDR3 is TGTGCCAGCAGCTTAGGTGGTCTAGTTATTTACGAGCAGTACTTC.

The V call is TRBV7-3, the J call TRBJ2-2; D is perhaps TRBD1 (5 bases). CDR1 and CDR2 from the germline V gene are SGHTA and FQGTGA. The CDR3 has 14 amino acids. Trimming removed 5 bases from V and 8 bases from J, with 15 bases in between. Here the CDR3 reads CASSTLQGRGELFF. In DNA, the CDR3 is TGTGCCAGCAGCACCCTTCAGGGTCGGGGGGAGCTGTTTTTT. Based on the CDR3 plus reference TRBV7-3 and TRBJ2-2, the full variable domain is GAGVSQTPSNKVTEKGKYVELRCDPISGHTALYWYRQSLGQGPEFLIYFQGTGAADDSGLPNDRFFAVRPEGSVSTLKIQRTERGDSAVYLCASSTLQGRGELFFGEGSRLTVL.

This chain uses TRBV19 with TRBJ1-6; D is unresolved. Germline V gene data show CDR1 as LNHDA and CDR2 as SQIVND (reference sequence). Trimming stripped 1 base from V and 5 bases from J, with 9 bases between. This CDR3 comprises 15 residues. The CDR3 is CASSIVHSNNSPLHF. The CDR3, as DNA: TGTGCCAGTAGTATAGTTCACAGTAATAATTCACCCCTCCACTTT.

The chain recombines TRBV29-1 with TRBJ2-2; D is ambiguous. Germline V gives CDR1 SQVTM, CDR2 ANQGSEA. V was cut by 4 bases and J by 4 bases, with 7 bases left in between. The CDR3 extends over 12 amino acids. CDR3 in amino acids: CSVVRSTGELFF. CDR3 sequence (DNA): TGCAGCGTTGTACGCAGCACCGGGGAGCTGTTTTTT.

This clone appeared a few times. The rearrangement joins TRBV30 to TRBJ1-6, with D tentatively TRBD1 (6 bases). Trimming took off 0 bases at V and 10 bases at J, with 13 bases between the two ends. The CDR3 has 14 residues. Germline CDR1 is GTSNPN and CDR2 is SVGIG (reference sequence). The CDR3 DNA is TGTGCCTGGAGTGTACGGGGGGCTTGGTCACCCCTCCACTTT. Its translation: CAWSVRGAWSPLHF.

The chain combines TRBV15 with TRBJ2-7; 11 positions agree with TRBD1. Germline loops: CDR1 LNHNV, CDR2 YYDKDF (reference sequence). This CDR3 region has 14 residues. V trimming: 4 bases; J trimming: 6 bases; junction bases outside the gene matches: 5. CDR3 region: CATSTDRGRFEQYF. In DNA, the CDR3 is TGTGCCACCAGCACGGACAGGGGGCGATTCGAGCAGTACTTC.

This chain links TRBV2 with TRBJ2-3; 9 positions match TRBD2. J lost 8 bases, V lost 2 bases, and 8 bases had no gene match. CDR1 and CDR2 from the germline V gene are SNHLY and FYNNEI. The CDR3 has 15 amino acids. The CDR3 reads CASSEWGGGAPTQYF. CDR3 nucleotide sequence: TGTGCCAGCAGTGAATGGGGCGGGGGGGCCCCTACGCAGTATTTT.

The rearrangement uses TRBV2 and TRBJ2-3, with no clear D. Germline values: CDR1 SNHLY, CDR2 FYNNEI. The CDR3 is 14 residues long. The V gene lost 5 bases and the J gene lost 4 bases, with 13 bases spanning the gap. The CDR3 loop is CASSPRLASDTQYF. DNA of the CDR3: TGTGCCAGCAGTCCGAGATTAGCTTCAGATACGCAGTATTTT.

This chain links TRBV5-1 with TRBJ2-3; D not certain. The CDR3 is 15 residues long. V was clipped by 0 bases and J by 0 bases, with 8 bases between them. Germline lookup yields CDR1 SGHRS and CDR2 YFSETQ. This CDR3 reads CASSLATTSTDTQYF. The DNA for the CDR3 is TGCGCCAGCAGCTTGGCGACGACTAGCACAGATACGCAGTATTTT.

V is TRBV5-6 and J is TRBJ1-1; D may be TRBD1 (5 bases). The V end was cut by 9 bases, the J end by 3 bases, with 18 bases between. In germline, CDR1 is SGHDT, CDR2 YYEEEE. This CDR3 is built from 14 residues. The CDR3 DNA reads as TGTGCCACCTACGAGGAGGGGTTGTACACTGAAGCTTTCTTT. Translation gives CATYEEGLYTEAFF.

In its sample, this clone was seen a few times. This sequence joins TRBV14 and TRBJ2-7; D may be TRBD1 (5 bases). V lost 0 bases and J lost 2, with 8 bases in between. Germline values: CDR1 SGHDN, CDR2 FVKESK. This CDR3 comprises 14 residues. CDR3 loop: CASSQDLGAYEQYF. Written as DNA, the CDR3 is TGTGCCAGCAGCCAAGATCTAGGGGCCTACGAGCAGTACTTC.

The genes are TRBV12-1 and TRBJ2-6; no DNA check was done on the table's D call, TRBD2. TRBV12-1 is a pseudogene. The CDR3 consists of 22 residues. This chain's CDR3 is CASSPTGLAGGNPYSGANVLTF. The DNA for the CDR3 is TGTGCCAGCAGCCCCACGGGACTAGCGGGGGGAAACCCTTACTCTGGGGCCAACGTCCTGACTTTC.

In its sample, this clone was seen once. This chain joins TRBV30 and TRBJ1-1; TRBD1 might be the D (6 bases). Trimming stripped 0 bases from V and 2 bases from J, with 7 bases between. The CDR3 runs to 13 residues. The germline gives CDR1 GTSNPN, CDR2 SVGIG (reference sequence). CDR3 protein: CAWSVQGNTEAFF. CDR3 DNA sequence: TGTGCCTGGAGTGTACAGGGTAACACTGAAGCTTTCTTT.

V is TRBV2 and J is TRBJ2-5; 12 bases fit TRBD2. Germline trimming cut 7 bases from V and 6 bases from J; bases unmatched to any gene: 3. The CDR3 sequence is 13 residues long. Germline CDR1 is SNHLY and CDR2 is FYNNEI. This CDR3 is CASTSGGAQTQYF. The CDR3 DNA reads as TGTGCCAGCACTAGCGGGGGGGCGCAGACCCAGTACTTC.

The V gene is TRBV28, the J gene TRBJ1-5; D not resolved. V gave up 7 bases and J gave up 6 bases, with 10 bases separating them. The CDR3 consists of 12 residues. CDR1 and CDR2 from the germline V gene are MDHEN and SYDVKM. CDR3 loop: CASKAGSQPQHF. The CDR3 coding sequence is TGTGCCAGCAAGGCCGGGAGTCAGCCCCAGCATTTT.

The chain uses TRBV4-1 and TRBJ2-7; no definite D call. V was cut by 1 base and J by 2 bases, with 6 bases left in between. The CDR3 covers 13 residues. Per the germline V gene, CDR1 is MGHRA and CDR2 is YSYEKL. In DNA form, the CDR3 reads TGCGCCAGCAGCCAAGGGCGGACCTACGAGCAGTACTTC. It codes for CASSQGRTYEQYF.